Below are 10 T cell receptor beta chains sequenced from a single sample in a study of CD8 T cells in Susac syndrome (dated 2019 in TCRdb). The protocol used for the library was the immunoSEQ multiplex PCR assay. RNA was extracted with the RNeasy kit and roughly 0.45 to 1 ug was reverse transcribed using random hexamers. TCRdb reprocessing: public reads trimmed at Q25 with fastp, clones called with MiXCR, in-frame beta chains kept. Each CDR3 protein appears once, grouped with its most common genes and DNA. Present in this sample are about 190,000 distinct CDR3 sequences, roughly 94% of which were seen just once. Approximately 0.094% of the sample comes from the top ten. The sample taken for sequencing was CD4+ T cells from PBMCs. Receptors were obtained from a human donor in good health.

This clonotype has a single count. The J gene is TRBJ2-3, the V gene TRBV12-3 or TRBV12-4, with a possible D match to TRBD1 (7 bases). V was clipped by 6 bases and J by 1 base, with 11 bases between them. The CDR3 length is 14 residues. CDR3 nucleotides: TGTGCCAGCAGGCAGGGGGGCGGCACAGATACGCAGTATTTT. This encodes CASRQGGGTDTQYF.

The chain uses TRBV12-3 or TRBV12-4 and TRBJ2-7; 10 bases line up with TRBD1. The CDR3 has 14 residues. V trimming: 4 bases; J trimming: 6 bases; junction bases outside the gene matches: 6. Written as DNA, the CDR3 is TGTGCCAGCAGTTCGGGACAGGGGACGGGCGAGCAGTACTTC. Amino acid sequence: CASSSGQGTGEQYF.

This sequence joins TRBV7-9 and TRBJ2-5; D is possibly TRBD2 (6 bases). The length of the CDR3 is 14 residues. With 5 bases removed from V and 1 base from J, the gap between germline ends came to 11 bases. In germline, CDR1 is SEHNR, CDR2 FQNEAQ (reference sequence). The CDR3 DNA sequence: TGTGCCAGCAGCCCCGGGGGAGCCCAAGAGACCCAGTACTTC. This sequence encodes CASSPGGAQETQYF.

The rearrangement joins TRBV14 to TRBJ2-3; 11 nucleotides agree with TRBD2. This CDR3 spans 13 amino acids. Germline CDR1 SGHDN, CDR2 FVKESK. J lost 6 bases, V lost 6 bases, and 2 bases had no gene match. CDR3 in DNA: TGTGCCAGCAGGCCTAGCGGGAGGGATACGCAGTATTTT. Protein: CASRPSGRDTQYF.

The rearrangement links TRBV12-5 to TRBJ2-2, with D perhaps matching TRBD1 or TRBD2 (5 bases each). Germline CDR1 LGHNT, CDR2 FRNRAP. V was trimmed by 3 bases and J by 4 bases, leaving 9 bases between them. This CDR3 contains 14 residues. This CDR3 is CASGLGTSTGELFF. The CDR3 nucleotides are TGTGCTAGTGGTTTAGGGACGAGCACCGGGGAGCTGTTTTTT.

The CDR3 here is CASLRTANTEAFF. In nucleotides, the CDR3 is TGTGCCAGCTTAAGGACGGCGAACACTGAAGCTTTCTTT. V and J are TRBV2 and TRBJ1-1; D is uncertain. Between the trimmed V and J ends, which lost 8 bases and 1 base, there was a span of 11 bases. Germline loops: CDR1 SNHLY, CDR2 FYNNEI. The CDR3 loop spans 13 amino acids.

In nucleotides, the CDR3 is TGTGCCAGCAGCCAAGTACCCAGGGGACAGTTCTTC. It codes for CASSQVPRGQFF. The V and J genes are TRBV14 and TRBJ2-1, with TRBD1 as a possible D gene (6 bases). The CDR3 is made up of 12 amino acids. Trimming pared 1 base from V and 13 bases from J, leaving 11 bases between. Germline V gene data show CDR1 as SGHDN and CDR2 as FVKESK. Combining the CDR3 with reference TRBV14 and TRBJ2-1 gives the whole variable domain EAGVTQFPSHSVIEKGQTVTLRCDPISGHDNLYWYRRVMGKEIKFLLHFVKESKQDESGMPNNRFLAERTGGTYSTLKVQPAELEDSGVYFCASSQVPRGQFFGPGTRLTVL.

The chain uses TRBV24-1 and TRBJ1-4; TRBD1 is a possible D gene (5 bases). The ends were cut back, 3 bases at V and 7 bases at J, with 14 bases in the middle. In germline, CDR1 is KGHDR, CDR2 SFDVKD. CDR3 size: 15 residues. The CDR3 region has the DNA TGTGCCACCAGTGATGCGCAGGGCGGGGGTGAAAAACTGTTTTTT. It codes for CATSDAQGGGEKLFF.

The chain has TRBV18 and TRBJ2-1; D gene ambiguous. The CDR3 is 12 amino acids. Germline assignment: CDR1 KGHSH and CDR2 LQKENI. The V end was cut by 0 bases, the J end by 10 bases, with 7 bases between. CDR3: CASSPPREEQFF. CDR3 in DNA: TGTGCCAGCTCACCACCGAGAGAAGAGCAGTTCTTC.

The chain has TRBV12-3 or TRBV12-4 and TRBJ2-7; the D is unclear. V dropped 8 bases and J dropped 3 bases, with 11 bases sitting between them. The CDR3 extends over 12 amino acids. The CDR3 DNA reads as TGTGCCAGCTCGGACGGCGACTACGAGCAGTACTTC. It yields the protein CASSDGDYEQYF.